Below, 2 T cell receptor beta chains from the same sample are listed, as sequenced in a study of blood T cell repertoires in COVID-19. Clones were read by immunoSEQ multiplex PCR, and TCRdb kept only the in-frame ones, dropping some. The sample holds 270,000 or so clones; about nine tenths are singletons and the top ten take approximately 2.6%. The source material was PBMCs or T cells enriched from blood (not recorded which). The source is a woman aged 18-29 years who had recovered from COVID-19.

The J gene is TRBJ1-4, the V gene TRBV18; TRBD1 aligns across 9 bases. From germline, CDR1 is KGHSH and CDR2 LQKENI. V trimming: 3 bases; J trimming: 7 bases; junction bases outside the gene matches: 6. This CDR3 region has 15 residues. The DNA of the CDR3 is TGTGCCAGCTCACCCCAACAGGGGGCAGGTGAAAAACTGTTTTTT. Its translation: CASSPQQGAGEKLFF.

The rearrangement links TRBV20-1 to TRBJ1-2, with a tentative D call TRBD1 (6 bases). Trimming removed 4 bases at V and 7 bases at J, with 10 bases between. Per germline, CDR1 DFQATT and CDR2 SNEGSKA (reference sequence). The CDR3 totals 11 residues. Written as DNA, the CDR3 is TGCAGTGCTAACAGGGCCGGTGGCTACACCTTC. Protein product: CSANRAGGYTF.